One sample yielded the 3 T cell receptor beta chains listed below, sequenced in a study of Ad26.COV2.S vaccination and SARS-CoV-2 variants. Clones were read by immunoSEQ multiplex PCR, and TCRdb kept only the in-frame ones, dropping some. The data contain around 320,000 clones, about 85% of them singletons. As for treatment: roughly 19 received Ad26.COV2.S at low or high dose, single or two shots; roughly 5 received placebo; per-sample allocation not given. After the first vaccine or placebo injection, samples were drawn on day 63. Here the sequenced sample was peripheral blood, taken in a trial of Ad26.COV2.S vaccine versus placebo. The receptors stem from a person between 18 and 60 years old who received the Ad26.COV2.S COVID-19 vaccine or a placebo.

This chain uses TRBV6-1 with TRBJ2-3; 7 positions match TRBD1. The germline V gene encodes CDR1 MNHNS and CDR2 SASEGT. This CDR3 has 14 amino acids. J gave up 3 bases and V 1 base, and 1 base lay outside the gene matches. CDR3 loop: CASSEVQGTDTQYF. The CDR3 region has the DNA TGTGCCAGCAGTGAAGTACAGGGGACAGATACGCAGTATTTT.

This rearrangement joins TRBV7-6 to TRBJ1-3; possibly TRBD1 for D (5 bases). V lost 4 bases, J lost 0 bases, and 22 bases lay in between. CDR3 size: 19 residues. Germline CDR1 reads SGHVS; CDR2 reads FNYEAQ. The CDR3 region has the DNA TGTGCCAGCAGCTCCCGAGGCAGAGGGGTACTGTCCTCTGGAAACACCATATATTTT. Its translation: CASSSRGRGVLSSGNTIYF.

The V call is TRBV4-1, the J call TRBJ1-2; D is possibly TRBD1 (6 bases). This CDR3 is 14 amino acids long. Between the trimmed V and J ends, which lost 0 bases and 4 bases, there was a span of 9 bases. Germline V gene sequence: CDR1 MGHRA, CDR2 YSYEKL. CDR3: CASSQDRGGYGYTF. The DNA of the CDR3 is TGCGCCAGCAGCCAAGATAGGGGGGGCTATGGCTACACCTTC.